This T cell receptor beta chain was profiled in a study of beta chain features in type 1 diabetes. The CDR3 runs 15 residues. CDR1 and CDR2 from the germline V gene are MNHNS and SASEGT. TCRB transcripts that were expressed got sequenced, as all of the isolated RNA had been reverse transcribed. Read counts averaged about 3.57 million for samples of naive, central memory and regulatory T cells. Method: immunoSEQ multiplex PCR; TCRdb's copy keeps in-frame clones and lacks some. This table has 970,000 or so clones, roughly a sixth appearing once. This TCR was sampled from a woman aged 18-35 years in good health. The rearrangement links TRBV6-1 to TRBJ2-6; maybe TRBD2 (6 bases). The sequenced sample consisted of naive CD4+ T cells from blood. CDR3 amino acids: CALTPGDSGANVLTF. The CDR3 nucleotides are TGTGCTTTGACACCGGGGGACTCTGGGGCCAACGTCCTGACTTTC.